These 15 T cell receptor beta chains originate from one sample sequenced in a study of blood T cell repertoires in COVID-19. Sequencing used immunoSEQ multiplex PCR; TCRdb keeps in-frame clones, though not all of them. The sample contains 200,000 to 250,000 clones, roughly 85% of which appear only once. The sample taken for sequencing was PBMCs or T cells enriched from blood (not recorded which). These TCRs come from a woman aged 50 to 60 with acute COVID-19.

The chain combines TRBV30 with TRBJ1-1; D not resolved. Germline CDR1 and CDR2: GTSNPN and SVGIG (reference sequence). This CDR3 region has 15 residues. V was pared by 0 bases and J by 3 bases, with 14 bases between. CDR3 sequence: CAWSVTEGRYTEAFF. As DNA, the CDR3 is TGTGCCTGGAGTGTAACGGAGGGTAGGTACACTGAAGCTTTCTTT.

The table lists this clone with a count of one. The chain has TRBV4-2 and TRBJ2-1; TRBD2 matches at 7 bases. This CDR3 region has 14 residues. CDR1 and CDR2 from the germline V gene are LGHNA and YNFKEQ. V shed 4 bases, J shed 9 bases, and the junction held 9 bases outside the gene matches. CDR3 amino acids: CASSPGVSGGEQFF. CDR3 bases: TGTGCCAGCAGCCCGGGGGTCTCGGGGGGTGAGCAGTTCTTC.

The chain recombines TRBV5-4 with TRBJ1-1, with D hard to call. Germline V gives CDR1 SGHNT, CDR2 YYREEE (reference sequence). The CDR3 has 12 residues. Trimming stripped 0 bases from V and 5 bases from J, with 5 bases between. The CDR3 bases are TGTGCCAGCAGCTTGGGGAGTACTGAAGCTTTCTTT. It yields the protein CASSLGSTEAFF.

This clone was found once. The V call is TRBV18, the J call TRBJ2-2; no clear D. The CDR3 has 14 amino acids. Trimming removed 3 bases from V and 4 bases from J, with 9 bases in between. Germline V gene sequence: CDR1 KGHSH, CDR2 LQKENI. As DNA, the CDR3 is TGTGCCAGCTCACCCTTAGAGCCCACCGGGGAGCTGTTTTTT. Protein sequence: CASSPLEPTGELFF.

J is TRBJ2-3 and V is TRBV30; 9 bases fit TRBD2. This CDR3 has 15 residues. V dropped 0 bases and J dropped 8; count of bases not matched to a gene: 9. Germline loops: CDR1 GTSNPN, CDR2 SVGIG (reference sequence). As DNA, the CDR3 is TGTGCCTGGAGTGTATCTGGCGGGGGGGCCGGTACGCAGTATTTT. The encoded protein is CAWSVSGGGAGTQYF.

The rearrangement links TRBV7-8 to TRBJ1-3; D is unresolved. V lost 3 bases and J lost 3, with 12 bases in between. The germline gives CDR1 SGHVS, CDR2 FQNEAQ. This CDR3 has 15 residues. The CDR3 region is CASSFGRKSGNTIYF. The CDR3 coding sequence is TGTGCCAGCAGCTTCGGGAGAAAGAGTGGAAACACCATATATTTT.

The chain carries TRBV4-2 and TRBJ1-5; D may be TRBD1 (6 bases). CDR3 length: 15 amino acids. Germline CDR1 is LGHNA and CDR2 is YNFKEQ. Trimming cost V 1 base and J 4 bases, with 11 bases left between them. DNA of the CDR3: TGTGCCAGCAGCCAAGGAGGACAGCTTAATCAGCCCCAGCATTTT. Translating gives CASSQGGQLNQPQHF.

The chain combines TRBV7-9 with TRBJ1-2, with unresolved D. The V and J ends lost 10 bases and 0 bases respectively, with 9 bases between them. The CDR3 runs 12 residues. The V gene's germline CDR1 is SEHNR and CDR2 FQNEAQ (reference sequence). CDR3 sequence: CATTPTNYGYTF. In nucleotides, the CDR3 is TGTGCCACCACCCCCACTAACTATGGCTACACCTTC.

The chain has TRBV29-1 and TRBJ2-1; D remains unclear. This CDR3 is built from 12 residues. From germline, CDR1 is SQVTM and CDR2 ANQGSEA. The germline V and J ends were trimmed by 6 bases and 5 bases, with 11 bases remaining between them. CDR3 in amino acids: CSVLKQNNEQFF. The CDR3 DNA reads TGCAGCGTATTAAAACAGAACAATGAGCAGTTCTTC.

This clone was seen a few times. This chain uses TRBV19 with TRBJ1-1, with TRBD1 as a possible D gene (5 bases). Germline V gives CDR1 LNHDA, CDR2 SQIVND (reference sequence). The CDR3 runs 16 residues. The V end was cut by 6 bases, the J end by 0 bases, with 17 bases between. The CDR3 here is CASRFKSAGVNTEAFF. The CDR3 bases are TGTGCCAGTAGGTTCAAAAGTGCGGGGGTGAACACTGAAGCTTTCTTT. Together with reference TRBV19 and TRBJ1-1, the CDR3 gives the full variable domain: DGGITQSPKYLFRKEGQNVTLSCEQNLNHDAMYWYRQDPGQGLRLIYYSQIVNDFQKGDIAEGYSVSREKKESFPLTVTSAQKNPTAFYLCASRFKSAGVNTEAFFGQGTRLTVV.

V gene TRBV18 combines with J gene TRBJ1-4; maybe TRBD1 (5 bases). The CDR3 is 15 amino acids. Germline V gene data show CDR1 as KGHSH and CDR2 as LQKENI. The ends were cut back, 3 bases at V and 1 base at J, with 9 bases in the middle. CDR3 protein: CASSPQGLTNEKLFF. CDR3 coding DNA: TGTGCCAGCTCACCCCAGGGTTTAACTAATGAAAAACTGTTTTTT.

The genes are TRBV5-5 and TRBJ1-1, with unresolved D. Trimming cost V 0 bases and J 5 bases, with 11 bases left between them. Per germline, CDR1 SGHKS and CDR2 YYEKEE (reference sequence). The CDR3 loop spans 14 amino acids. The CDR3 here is CASSLVVRETEAFF. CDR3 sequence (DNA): TGTGCCAGCAGCTTGGTTGTGAGGGAAACTGAAGCTTTCTTT.

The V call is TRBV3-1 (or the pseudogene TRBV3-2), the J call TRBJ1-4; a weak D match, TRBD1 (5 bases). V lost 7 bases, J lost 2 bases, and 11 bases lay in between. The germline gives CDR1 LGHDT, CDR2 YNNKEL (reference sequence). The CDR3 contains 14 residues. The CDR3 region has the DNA TGTGCCAGCACCCGGGGGAGGACTAATGAAAAACTGTTTTTT. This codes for CASTRGRTNEKLFF.

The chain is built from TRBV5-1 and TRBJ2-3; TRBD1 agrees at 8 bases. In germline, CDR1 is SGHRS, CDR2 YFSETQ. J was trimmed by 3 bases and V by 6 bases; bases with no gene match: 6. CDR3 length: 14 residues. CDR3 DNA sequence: TGCGCCAGCACCTTCGGGACAGGTACAGATACGCAGTATTTT. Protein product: CASTFGTGTDTQYF.

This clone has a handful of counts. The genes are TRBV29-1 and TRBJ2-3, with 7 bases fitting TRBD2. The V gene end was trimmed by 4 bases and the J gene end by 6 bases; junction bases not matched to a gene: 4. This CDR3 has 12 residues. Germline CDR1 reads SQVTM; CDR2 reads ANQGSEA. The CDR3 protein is CSVASGPDTQYF. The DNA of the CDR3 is TGCAGCGTTGCTAGCGGACCCGATACGCAGTATTTT.